The 22 T cell receptor beta chains in this list originate from one sample, sequenced in a study of regulatory T cells in long-lasting Graves disease. Time point in this sample: newly diagnosed GD, antithyroid drugs for less than 3 months. Researchers made the TCR library from RNA that was extracted from PBMCs. iRepertoire HTBI primers and Arm-PCR of CDR3 regions built TCR beta libraries. TCRdb independently ran MiXCR on the multiplex PCR reads; one entry per CDR3 protein. The repertoire has a few hundred thousand distinct CDR3 sequences, about 16% of them found once; the top ten carry 20% to 25%. The data also belong to a second study, concerning T cells in Graves' hyperthyroidism and ophthalmopathy.

Sequences were derived from peripheral blood mononuclear cells (PBMCs), sampled at new diagnosis, from a patient treated with antithyroid drugs. All receptors derive from a woman under 30 with Graves disease.

In its sample, this clonotype was seen many times. This rearrangement joins TRBV5-1 to TRBJ2-1, with 7 bases fitting TRBD1. The CDR3 has 14 amino acids. V gave up 4 bases and J gave up 12 bases; unmatched junction bases: 13. Germline V gene data show CDR1 as SGHRS and CDR2 as YFSETQ. In nucleotides, the CDR3 is TGCGCCAGCAGCACCCCGGACAGGCGATGGGGGCAGTTCTTC. Translation: CASSTPDRRWGQFF.

The rearrangement links TRBV19 to TRBJ2-1, with 7 bases aligning to TRBD2. Germline assignment: CDR1 LNHDA and CDR2 SQIVND (reference sequence). Unmatched junction bases numbered 19, after V lost 11 bases and J lost 0 bases. The CDR3 totals 18 residues. CDR3 nucleotides: TGTGCCGGGAGGGATCGGGGACCCCTTTCCAGCTCCTACAATGAGCAGTTCTTC. This translates into CAGRDRGPLSSSYNEQFF.

This clonotype was seen ten or more times. The genes are TRBV7-3 and TRBJ2-1; 16 bases map to TRBD2. The junction had 7 bases not matched to a gene; V was cut back by 1 base and J by 7 bases. The CDR3 spans 18 residues. CDR1 SGHTA and CDR2 FQGTGA come from the germline V gene. CDR3 DNA: TGTGCCAGCAGCTTAATGGGGACTAGCGGGAGGGGAGGGAATGAGCAGTTCTTC. Protein product: CASSLMGTSGRGGNEQFF. Full variable domain (rest looked up from reference TRBV7-3 and TRBJ2-1): GAGVSQTPSNKVTEKGKYVELRCDPISGHTALYWYRQSLGQGPEFLIYFQGTGAADDSGLPNDRFFAVRPEGSVSTLKIQRTERGDSAVYLCASSLMGTSGRGGNEQFFGPGTRLTVL.

Many counts were recorded for this clonotype. V usage is TRBV6-1 and J usage is TRBJ1-5; 7 bases line up with TRBD1. CDR1 is MNHNS, CDR2 SASEGT, per germline. Trimming at V came to 4 bases and at J to 4 bases, leaving 4 bases not matched to a gene. This CDR3 contains 14 residues. The CDR3 DNA sequence: TGTGCCAGCAGTGCCGGGACAGAGAATCAGCCCCAGCATTTT. Amino acid sequence: CASSAGTENQPQHF.

This sequence joins TRBV12-3 or TRBV12-4 and TRBJ2-3, with D possibly matching TRBD1 (6 bases). V dropped 10 bases and J dropped 3 bases, with 14 bases sitting between them. The CDR3 extends over 13 amino acids. CDR3 residues: CATQSQGTDTQYF. The CDR3 coding sequence is TGTGCCACGCAGTCTCAGGGGACAGATACGCAGTATTTT.

The chain uses TRBV6-9 and TRBJ2-1; TRBD2 might be the D (5 bases). The CDR3 covers 17 residues. Trimming took off 3 bases at V and 2 bases at J, with 17 bases between the two ends. Germline V gives CDR1 MNHGY, CDR2 SVAAGI. This CDR3 is CASSYAGGGSPYNEQFF. DNA for the CDR3: TGTGCCAGCAGTTACGCCGGCGGCGGGTCCCCCTACAATGAGCAGTTCTTC.

This clonotype was counted a few times. The gene calls are TRBV6-1 and TRBJ2-7; the match to TRBD2 covers 10 bases. The germline CDR1 and CDR2 sequences are MNHNS and SASEGT. The CDR3 contains 17 residues. The junction had 13 bases not matched to a gene; V was cut back by 6 bases and J by 2 bases. The CDR3 DNA reads as TGTGCCAGCAGCCCACCCAATAGAGCGGGGGGGCCCTACGAGCAGTACTTC. Translating it yields CASSPPNRAGGPYEQYF.

This clonotype was seen many times. The genes are TRBV10-2 and TRBJ2-1; 8 positions match TRBD1. Germline V gives CDR1 WSHSY, CDR2 SAAADI. The CDR3 covers 13 residues. With V trimmed by 7 bases and J by 9 bases, 8 bases remained unmatched. CDR3 nucleotide sequence: TGCGCCAGCATACCGGACAGGGTTGGTGAGCAGTTCTTC. Translation gives CASIPDRVGEQFF.

There are a few counts of this clonotype. The chain is built from TRBV6-2 or TRBV6-3 and TRBJ2-7; tentatively, D is TRBD1 (6 bases). This CDR3 contains 16 residues. Germline loops: CDR1 MNHEY, CDR2 SVGEGT. V lost 6 bases, J lost 3 bases, and 21 bases lay in between. CDR3 residues: CASSPRRQGKIYEQYF. The CDR3 coding sequence is TGTGCCAGCAGCCCCCGGAGGCAGGGGAAGATCTACGAGCAGTACTTC.

The chain employs TRBV7-9 and TRBJ2-3; 10 bases match TRBD2. The CDR3 totals 17 residues. With V trimmed by 1 base and J by 2 bases, 6 bases remained unmatched. Germline V gives CDR1 SEHNR, CDR2 FQNEAQ (reference sequence). CDR3 amino acids: CASSLGLAGAITDTQYF. CDR3 coding DNA: TGTGCCAGCAGCTTAGGGCTAGCGGGGGCCATCACAGATACGCAGTATTTT.

Many counts were recorded for this clonotype. This rearrangement joins TRBV7-7 to TRBJ2-3, with 7 bases fitting TRBD2. Germline V lookup: CDR1 SSHAT, CDR2 FNYEAQ (reference sequence). This CDR3 has 15 amino acids. CDR3 nucleotides: TGTGCTAGCCAGCGGGGCACCCAAGTCACAGATACGCAGTATTTT. Translated, it gives CASQRGTQVTDTQYF.

On this clonotype itself: A much larger clone differs by one base, so this may be a read error. V is TRBV10-3 and J is TRBJ1-2; D call uncertain. The CDR3 has 16 residues. V was clipped by 5 bases and J by 0 bases, with 16 bases between them. Germline loops: CDR1 ENHRY, CDR2 SYGVKD. Written as DNA, the CDR3 is TGTGCCATCAGTTACGGCCGGAGTTTAGCTAACTATGGCTACACCTTC. Its protein product is CAISYGRSLANYGYTF.

This clonotype was picked up a small number of times. The chain uses TRBV2 and TRBJ1-2; D gene ambiguous. Germline values: CDR1 SNHLY, CDR2 FYNNEI. V gave up 2 bases and J gave up 8 bases, with 12 bases separating them. This CDR3 region has 13 residues. The CDR3 sequence is CASSENRGGGYTF. In nucleotides, the CDR3 is TGTGCCAGCAGTGAAAACCGTGGCGGGGGCTACACCTTC.

The rearrangement uses TRBV10-3 and TRBJ1-4, with D possibly matching TRBD1 (5 bases). The CDR3 is 15 amino acids. The germline gives CDR1 ENHRY, CDR2 SYGVKD. The germline V and J ends were trimmed by 3 bases and 0 bases, with 8 bases remaining between them. The DNA for the CDR3 is TGTGCCATCAGTGACCGACAGTCAACTAATGAAAAACTGTTTTTT. Protein sequence: CAISDRQSTNEKLFF.

This clonotype was picked up many times. The rearrangement joins TRBV2 to TRBJ2-1; D is uncertain. Germline CDR1 and CDR2: SNHLY and FYNNEI. Trimming took off 7 bases at V and 0 bases at J, with 13 bases between the two ends. CDR3 length: 15 residues. CDR3 region: CASTTQVSSYNEQFF. As DNA, the CDR3 is TGTGCCAGCACAACCCAGGTGAGCTCCTACAATGAGCAGTTCTTC.

Ten or more counts support this clonotype. The chain has TRBV5-1 and TRBJ1-2; weak D call: TRBD1 (6 bases). Germline V gene data show CDR1 as SGHRS and CDR2 as YFSETQ. Trimming removed 3 bases at V and 3 bases at J, with 9 bases between. The CDR3 runs to 13 residues. Here the CDR3 DNA reads TGCGCCAGCAGCTCCAGGGGTGACTATGGCTACACCTTC. Protein sequence: CASSSRGDYGYTF. The entire variable domain, with the rest obtained from reference TRBV5-1 and TRBJ1-2, is as follows: KAGVTQTPRYLIKTRGQQVTLSCSPISGHRSVSWYQQTPGQGLQFLFEYFSETQRNKGNFPGRFSGRQFSNSRSEMNVSTLELGDSALYLCASSSRGDYGYTFGSGTRLTVV.

This clonotype was counted ten times or more. The CDR3 region has the DNA TGTGCCAGCGGGCCAGGGGCGGGAGGGCCGTTAGATACGCAGTATTTT. It is translated as CASGPGAGGPLDTQYF. The chain employs TRBV7-3 and TRBJ2-3; the match to TRBD2 covers 9 bases. Per germline, CDR1 SGHTA and CDR2 FQGTGA. CDR3 length: 16 residues. The trim removed 8 bases at V and 5 bases at J, leaving 14 bases unmatched.

For this clonotype: This may come from a read error, since a much larger clone is one base off. The genes are TRBV28 and TRBJ1-2, with D perhaps matching TRBD1 (5 bases). CDR1 is MDHEN, CDR2 SYDVKM, per germline. This CDR3 is built from 16 residues. V gave up 6 bases and J gave up 4 bases, with 21 bases separating them. This CDR3 is CASSPTGPELSYGYTF. The CDR3 nucleotides read TGTGCCAGCAGCCCCACGGGGCCCGAACTCTCCTATGGCTACACCTTC.

V is TRBV3-1 and J is TRBJ2-1; 8 bases are a match to TRBD2. V was pared by 8 bases and J by 8 bases, with 17 bases of the junction left unmatched. CDR3 length: 16 residues. Looked up from germline, CDR1 is LGHDT and CDR2 is YNNKEL (reference sequence). The CDR3 sequence: CASGRGAPGGLYEQFF. The CDR3, as DNA: TGTGCCAGCGGGCGGGGGGCCCCGGGAGGACTCTATGAGCAGTTCTTC.

The chain employs TRBV24-1 and TRBJ2-1; 13 nucleotides agree with TRBD2. Germline V gives CDR1 KGHDR, CDR2 SFDVKD. Germline trimming cut 4 bases from V and 8 bases from J; bases unmatched to any gene: 4. The CDR3 contains 15 residues. CDR3 in amino acids: CATSEGLAGRYEQFF. CDR3 sequence (DNA): TGTGCCACCAGTGAGGGACTAGCGGGGCGCTATGAGCAGTTCTTC.

This clonotype was seen once. This may be a read error: a much more frequent sequence differs by one nucleotide. This chain joins TRBV3-1 and TRBJ2-3; 9 nucleotides line up with TRBD1. The DNA matches TRBJ2-1 better at its end, which makes the J call doubtful. In germline, CDR1 is LGHDT, CDR2 YNNKEL (reference sequence). CDR3 length: 17 residues. In DNA form, the CDR3 reads TGTGCCAGCAGCCTTGTACAGGGGGCATCGGTTGGAGAGACCCAGTTCTTC. It translates to CASSLVQGASVGETQFF.

This clonotype was picked up many times. The V call is TRBV15, the J call TRBJ2-3; 7 positions agree with TRBD1. Germline loops: CDR1 LNHNV, CDR2 YYDKDF (reference sequence). The CDR3 length is 16 residues. With 5 bases clipped from V and 5 bases from J, the junction kept 13 bases outside the gene matches. In nucleotides, the CDR3 is TGTGCCACCAGCTACCGGGACAGAGCTCGGGGAGATACGCAGTATTTT. This codes for CATSYRDRARGDTQYF.